This T cell receptor beta chain stems from a study of blood T cells in healthy people across ages. Turning to the study itself: Capture by template switching was about one barcoded beta molecule per two T cells.

The V gene's germline CDR1 is LGHDT and CDR2 YNNKEL (reference sequence). The CDR3 length is 16 residues. V dropped 6 bases and J dropped 2; count of bases not matched to a gene: 12. This clonotype was seen only a few times. Next came a second PCR, run for about 6 to 12 cycles, which used a sample-barcoded 5' primer along with a J-beta primer mix. TCRdb reanalysed the 5' RACE reads using MiXCR and keeps one entry per CDR3 protein. Of more than 1,000,000 distinct CDR3 sequences listed, roughly 24% are singletons. This same sample was also part of a study on T cells of mothers and their children. According to that study: An overlap that was slightly higher, though non-significant, was seen in related mother-child pairs versus unrelated pairs.

The receptor's source is a girl aged 2 to 10 in good health. The sample taken for sequencing was blood. The chain couples TRBV3-1 to TRBJ1-1; 7 nucleotides line up with TRBD1. CDR3 coding DNA: TGTGCCAGCAGTAGATTATCCGGGACAGCTAACACTGAAGCTTTCTTT. Amino acid sequence: CASSRLSGTANTEAFF. The full variable domain, in which reference TRBV3-1 and TRBJ1-1 provide the parts outside the CDR3, is DTAVSQTPKYLVTQMGNDKSIKCEQNLGHDTMYWYKQDSKKFLKIMFSYNNKELIINETVPNRFSPKSPDKAHLNLHINSLELGDSAVYFCASSRLSGTANTEAFFGQGTRLTVV.